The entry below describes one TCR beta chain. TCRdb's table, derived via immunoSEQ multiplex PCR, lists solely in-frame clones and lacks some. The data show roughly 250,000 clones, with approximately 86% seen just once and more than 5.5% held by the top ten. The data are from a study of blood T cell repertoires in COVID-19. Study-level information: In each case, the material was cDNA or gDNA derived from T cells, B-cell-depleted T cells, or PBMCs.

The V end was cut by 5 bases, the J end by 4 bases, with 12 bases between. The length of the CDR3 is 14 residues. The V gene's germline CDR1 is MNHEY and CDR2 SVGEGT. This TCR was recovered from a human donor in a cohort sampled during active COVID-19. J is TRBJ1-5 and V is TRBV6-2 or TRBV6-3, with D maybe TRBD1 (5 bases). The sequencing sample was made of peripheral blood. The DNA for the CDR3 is TGTGCCAGCAGTATACAGGAGATGAATCAGCCCCAGCATTTT. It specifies CASSIQEMNQPQHF.